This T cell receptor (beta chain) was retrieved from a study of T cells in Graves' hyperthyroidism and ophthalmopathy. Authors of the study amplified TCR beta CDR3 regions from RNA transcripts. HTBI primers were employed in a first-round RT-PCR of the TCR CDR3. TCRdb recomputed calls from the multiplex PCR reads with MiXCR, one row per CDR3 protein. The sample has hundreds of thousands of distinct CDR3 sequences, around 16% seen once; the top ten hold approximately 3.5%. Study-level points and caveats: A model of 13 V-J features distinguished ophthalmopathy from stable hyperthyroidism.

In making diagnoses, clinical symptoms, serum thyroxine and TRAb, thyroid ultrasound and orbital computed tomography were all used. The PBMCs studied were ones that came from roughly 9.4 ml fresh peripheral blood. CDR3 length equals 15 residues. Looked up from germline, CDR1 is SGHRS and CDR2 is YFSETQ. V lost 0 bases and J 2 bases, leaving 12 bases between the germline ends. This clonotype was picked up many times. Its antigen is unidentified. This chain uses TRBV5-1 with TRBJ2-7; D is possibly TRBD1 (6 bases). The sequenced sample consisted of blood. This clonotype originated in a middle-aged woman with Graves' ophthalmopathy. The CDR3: CASSLAGDNPYEQYF. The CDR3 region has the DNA TGCGCCAGCAGCTTGGCCGGGGACAATCCCTACGAGCAGTACTTC.